This section outlines one T cell receptor (beta chain) sequence together with its context. The source of the sample is a study of blood T cell repertoires in COVID-19. Study summary: Sites in the United States, Italy and Spain provided acute and convalescent COVID-19 samples. T cells, B-cell-depleted T cells, or PBMCs supplied cDNA or gDNA.

The V and J ends lost 6 bases and 1 base respectively, with 16 bases between them. Germline-derived CDR1 and CDR2 are MNHEY and SMNVEV (reference sequence). The CDR3 spans 15 residues. Per the study methods: Nucleated cell number was recorded as an estimate derived from reference gene primer amplification. Profiled with immunoSEQ multiplex PCR; TCRdb holds only in-frame clones, not every one. That table is the source of V, J and clone size, and D and trimming were worked out from the DNA. The data show about 670,000 clones, about nine tenths seen once. This TCR was recovered from a woman under 30 with acute or convalescent COVID-19. Sequencing was done on a sample of peripheral blood. The rearrangement joins TRBV27 to TRBJ2-7, with TRBD1 as a possible D gene (5 bases). The CDR3 is CASSPLGHGSYEQYF. In DNA form, the CDR3 reads TGTGCCAGCAGCCCCCTAGGACATGGGTCCTACGAGCAGTACTTC.